These 15 T cell receptor beta chains share one sample of origin, sequenced in a study of T cell responses to AZD1222 COVID-19 vaccine. Produced via immunoSEQ multiplex PCR; TCRdb's table is partial and in-frame only. The data hold about 100,000 clones, with 88% observed a single time. The sample consisted of peripheral blood, taken on day 0 of AZD1222 vaccination. The receptors were gathered from an adult in good health.

V usage is TRBV28 and J usage is TRBJ1-2; D is perhaps TRBD1 (6 bases). The germline V gene has CDR1 MDHEN and CDR2 SYDVKM. V shed 9 bases and J shed 5 bases, with 19 bases lying between them. The CDR3 extends over 14 amino acids. The CDR3 sequence is CASTTQGPLYGYTF. Here the CDR3 DNA reads TGTGCCAGTACAACTCAGGGGCCTTTATATGGCTACACCTTC.

This chain joins TRBV5-1 and TRBJ1-1, with D possibly matching TRBD1 (6 bases). CDR1 is SGHRS, CDR2 YFSETQ, per germline. Trimming cost V 4 bases and J 5 bases, with 12 bases left between them. This CDR3 region has 13 residues. The DNA of the CDR3 is TGCGCCAGCAGCCCCGGACAGCCGACTGAAGCTTTCTTT. Its protein product is CASSPGQPTEAFF.

The genes are TRBV6-5 and TRBJ1-1; the D is unclear. The germline V and J ends were trimmed by 6 bases and 1 base, with 9 bases remaining between them. Germline V gene data show CDR1 as MNHEY and CDR2 as SVGAGI. The CDR3 has 13 residues. The CDR3 sequence is CASRVTGNTEAFF. DNA for the CDR3: TGTGCCAGCAGGGTGACCGGGAACACTGAAGCTTTCTTT.

The chain couples TRBV4-1 to TRBJ1-1; TRBD1 is a possible D gene (6 bases). V was shortened by 4 bases and J by 2 bases, with 14 bases between the two germline ends. The germline V gene encodes CDR1 MGHRA and CDR2 YSYEKL. The length of the CDR3 is 15 residues. CDR3 loop: CASSPILQGNTEAFF. CDR3 sequence (DNA): TGCGCCAGCAGCCCCATACTACAGGGTAACACTGAAGCTTTCTTT.

This chain links TRBV30 with TRBJ2-5; D is unresolved. The CDR3 contains 12 residues. The V gene's germline CDR1 is GTSNPN and CDR2 SVGIG (reference sequence). The V and J ends lost 0 bases and 5 bases respectively, with 7 bases between them. CDR3 coding DNA: TGTGCCTGGAGTGTAGGGTGGGAGACCCAGTACTTC. Translated: CAWSVGWETQYF.

V usage is TRBV19 and J usage is TRBJ1-3; D is undetermined. CDR1 and CDR2 from the germline V gene are LNHDA and SQIVND (reference sequence). V lost 7 bases, J lost 1 base, and 11 bases lay in between. The CDR3 is 14 amino acids. CDR3 in DNA: TGTGCCAGTAAACATCCCAGGTCTGGAAACACCATATATTTT. Translated: CASKHPRSGNTIYF.

In its sample, this clone was seen once. The V call is TRBV10-3, the J call TRBJ2-1; 7 bases agree with TRBD2. The CDR3 extends over 17 amino acids. Trimming took 0 bases from V and 4 from J; bases not matched to a gene: 9. Germline assignment: CDR1 ENHRY and CDR2 SYGVKD. The DNA for the CDR3 is TGTGCCATCAGTGAGTCGGGGGGGAGGGCCCCTTACAATGAGCAGTTCTTC. Translating gives CAISESGGRAPYNEQFF.

The rearrangement uses TRBV9 and TRBJ2-5; TRBD1 agrees at 10 bases. V was clipped by 6 bases and J by 5 bases; unmatched bases: 10. This CDR3 spans 15 amino acids. Germline-derived CDR1 and CDR2 are SGDLS and YYNGEE. CDR3 DNA sequence: TGTGCCAGCAACATGGGACAGGGGTTGGCGGAGACCCAGTACTTC. Translated, it gives CASNMGQGLAETQYF.

The rearrangement joins TRBV6-2 or TRBV6-3 to TRBJ2-7; D may correspond to TRBD1 or TRBD2 (5 bases each). There are 18 residues in the CDR3. V was shortened by 0 bases and J by 6 bases, with 24 bases between the two germline ends. CDR1 is MNHEY and CDR2 is SVGEGT in the germline V gene. The DNA for the CDR3 is TGTGCCAGCAGTTACTCGTTCGAAGGGGCGGGCCGAGGGATCGAGCAGTACTTC. It is translated as CASSYSFEGAGRGIEQYF.

The J gene is TRBJ2-1, the V gene TRBV11-1; D is undetermined. The CDR3 totals 15 residues. Germline V gene data show CDR1 as SGHAT and CDR2 as FQDESV (reference sequence). The ends were cut back, 4 bases at V and 5 bases at J, with 15 bases in the middle. In DNA, the CDR3 is TGTGCCAGCAGCTCGGGTTCTTTTGTCGACAATGAGCAGTTCTTC. Translating gives CASSSGSFVDNEQFF.

The J gene is TRBJ2-1, the V gene TRBV9; TRBD2 matches at 12 bases. The CDR3 contains 15 residues. Looked up from germline, CDR1 is SGDLS and CDR2 is YYNGEE. V was pared by 4 bases and J by 12 bases, with 11 bases of the junction left unmatched. The CDR3 loop reads CASSSGLAGLVGQFF. The CDR3 DNA follows: TGTGCCAGCAGCTCCGGACTAGCGGGGCTGGTGGGGCAGTTCTTC. The full variable domain, in which reference TRBV9 and TRBJ2-1 provide the parts outside the CDR3, is DSGVTQTPKHLITATGQRVTLRCSPRSGDLSVYWYQQSLDQGLQFLIQYYNGEERAKGNILERFSAQQFPDLHSELNLSSLELGDSALYFCASSSGLAGLVGQFFGPGTRLTVL.

V and J are TRBV5-1 and TRBJ2-7; the match to TRBD2 covers 13 bases. The CDR3 is 13 residues long. The V segment lost 3 bases and the J segment 6 bases; nucleotides outside the gene matches: 0. Germline V gene sequence: CDR1 SGHRS, CDR2 YFSETQ. The CDR3 coding sequence is TGCGCCAGCAGCTGGACTAGCGGGAGCGAGCAGTACTTC. As protein: CASSWTSGSEQYF. The full variable domain, its missing parts supplied by reference TRBV5-1 and TRBJ2-7, is KAGVTQTPRYLIKTRGQQVTLSCSPISGHRSVSWYQQTPGQGLQFLFEYFSETQRNKGNFPGRFSGRQFSNSRSEMNVSTLELGDSALYLCASSWTSGSEQYFGPGTRLTVT.

The V call is TRBV7-8, the J call TRBJ1-1; D is ambiguous. V lost 2 bases and J lost 4, with 11 bases in between. CDR1 SGHVS and CDR2 FQNEAQ come from the germline V gene. CDR3 length: 14 residues. For the CDR3, the DNA is TGTGCCAGCAGCTTAATGGCAGGAACCACTGAAGCTTTCTTT. It codes for CASSLMAGTTEAFF.

Only one count was recorded for this clone. The rearrangement uses TRBV5-1 and TRBJ2-1, with a tentative D call TRBD2 (5 bases). The CDR3 runs to 17 residues. The germline CDR1 and CDR2 sequences are SGHRS and YFSETQ. V was clipped by 4 bases and J by 4 bases, with 21 bases between them. The CDR3 region is CASSPVPSPESYNEQFF. The CDR3 DNA follows: TGCGCCAGCAGCCCAGTCCCTAGCCCCGAGTCGTACAATGAGCAGTTCTTC.

J is TRBJ1-4 and V is TRBV15; 7 nucleotides match TRBD1. J lost 3 bases, V lost 3 bases, and 7 bases had no gene match. Germline CDR1 is LNHNV and CDR2 is YYDKDF (reference sequence). The CDR3 is made up of 16 amino acids. Here the CDR3 reads CATSRKTGTANEKLFF. The CDR3 DNA sequence: TGTGCCACCAGCAGGAAAACCGGGACAGCTAATGAAAAACTGTTTTTT.